Listed below are T cell receptor beta chains from one sample, sequenced in a study of control samples from healthy donors and cancer patients. The repertoire was sequenced with immunoSEQ multiplex PCR; TCRdb's copy has only in-frame clones and lacks some. The sample has 150,000 to 200,000 clones; more than 85% are singletons. Material for sequencing was blood. The origin of the receptors is a woman aged 40 to 49 in good health. Each CDR3 is given with its conserved first and last residue. The D gene is left open where the match is weak. Rows may omit the clone size; those that give it use once, few, many or a size class.

abundance	v_gene	j_gene	d_gene	CDR3aa	CDR3nt
NA	TRBV7-9	TRBJ2-5	NA	CASSREETQYF	TGTGCCAGCAGCCGAGAAGAGACCCAGTACTTC
NA	TRBV5-1	TRBJ2-7	TRBD2	CASSPTSGGAHEQYF	TGCGCCAGCAGCCCGACTAGCGGGGGGGCCCACGAGCAGTACTTC
NA	TRBV11-2	TRBJ1-4	NA	CASSLIGQINEKLFF	TGTGCCAGCAGCTTAATCGGACAGATTAATGAAAAACTGTTTTTT
NA	TRBV5-1	TRBJ2-2	NA	CASSDGGSGTGELFF	TGCGCCAGCAGCGATGGGGGGTCCGGCACCGGGGAGCTGTTTTTT
NA	TRBV2	TRBJ2-7	NA	CASRNKGGREQYF	TGTGCCAGCAGGAACAAAGGGGGTCGCGAGCAGTACTTC
NA	TRBV18	TRBJ1-5	TRBD1	CASSPSTGGQPQHF	TGTGCCAGCTCACCATCGACAGGGGGGCAGCCCCAGCATTTT
NA	TRBV3-1/TRBV3-2	TRBJ2-2	TRBD2	CASSQDMHGGGTGELFF	TGTGCCAGCAGCCAGGACATGCACGGGGGGGGCACCGGGGAGCTGTTTTTT
few	TRBV6-2/TRBV6-3	TRBJ2-1	NA	CASSAGEGARTYNEQFF	TGTGCCAGCAGTGCGGGGGAGGGGGCCCGAACCTACAATGAGCAGTTCTTC
NA	TRBV2	TRBJ1-5	NA	CASSATNSNQPQHF	TGTGCCAGCAGTGCCACAAATAGCAATCAGCCCCAGCATTTT
NA	TRBV5-1	TRBJ1-3	NA	CASSSTTGTISGNTIYF	TGCGCCAGCAGCTCTACCACCGGGACTATCTCTGGAAACACCATATATTTT
NA	TRBV7-9	TRBJ1-1	NA	CASSPDPNTEAFF	TGTGCCAGCAGCCCCGACCCAAACACTGAAGCTTTCTTT
NA	TRBV2	TRBJ2-7	TRBD1	CASKGDRGHEQYF	TGTGCCAGCAAGGGGGACAGGGGCCACGAGCAGTACTTC
NA	TRBV7-2	TRBJ2-7	TRBD2	CASSFTSGDYEQYF	TGTGCCAGCAGCTTTACTAGCGGGGACTACGAGCAGTACTTC
NA	TRBV5-1	TRBJ2-3	NA	CASSLRTSTDTQYF	TGCGCCAGCAGCTTGAGGACAAGCACAGATACGCAGTATTTT
NA	TRBV6-5	TRBJ1-2	NA	CASSYDRDYGYTF	TGTGCCAGCAGTTACGACAGAGACTATGGCTACACCTTC
NA	TRBV13	TRBJ1-2	NA	CASSFREDYGYTF	TGTGCCAGCAGCTTCAGGGAGGACTATGGCTACACCTTC